This entry lists 14 T cell receptor beta chains sequenced from one sample in a study of T cell repertoires in cytomegalovirus infection. TCRdb redid the calling of the reads with MiXCR, one entry per CDR3 protein. The table includes approximately 500,000 distinct CDR3 sequences, approximately 11% detected once. The sequenced sample was PBMCs. These receptors originate from a human donor in good health (CMV status not recorded). Some clones in this sample may be carry-over from other donors' samples.

J is TRBJ2-5 and V is TRBV2; D is possibly TRBD1 or TRBD2 (5 bases each). Trimming left V 6 bases short and J 1 base short, with 15 bases between. The CDR3 covers 15 residues. Germline values: CDR1 SNHLY, CDR2 FYNNEI. The CDR3: CASRETGTIQETQYF. CDR3 sequence (DNA): TGTGCCAGCAGAGAAACCGGGACGATCCAAGAGACCCAGTACTTC.

This clonotype was counted at least ten times. This chain uses TRBV7-6 with TRBJ1-1; D is perhaps TRBD1 (6 bases). With 4 bases removed from V and 8 bases from J, the gap between germline ends came to 11 bases. Germline-derived CDR1 and CDR2 are SGHVS and FNYEAQ. This CDR3 is built from 12 residues. CDR3 loop: CASSSDSFEAFF. In DNA, the CDR3 is TGTGCCAGCAGCTCGGACAGCTTCGAAGCTTTCTTT.

This clonotype came up many times. V and J are TRBV7-7 and TRBJ2-3; D not resolved. The CDR3 contains 13 residues. Germline V gene sequence: CDR1 SSHAT, CDR2 FNYEAQ (reference sequence). Trimming shortened V by 2 bases and J by 3 bases, and 6 bases separated the two germline ends. The CDR3 coding sequence is TGTGCCAGCAGCTTAACAATTACAGATACGCAGTATTTT. Protein product: CASSLTITDTQYF.

The chain is built from TRBV20-1 and TRBJ2-1; the match to TRBD2 covers 9 bases. Germline-derived CDR1 and CDR2 are DFQATT and SNEGSKA (reference sequence). The V and J ends lost 7 bases and 8 bases, in that order; junction bases with no gene match: 15. The CDR3 is 15 amino acids. DNA for the CDR3: TGCAGTGTCCCACTAAGCGGGGGGCTGGGGGATGAGCAGTTCTTC. This codes for CSVPLSGGLGDEQFF.

J is TRBJ1-6 and V is TRBV2, with a weak D call TRBD1 (5 bases). Deletions cut 2 bases from V and 10 bases from J, with 15 bases between. Germline V gene data show CDR1 as SNHLY and CDR2 as FYNNEI. This CDR3 region has 15 residues. CDR3 DNA sequence: TGTGCCAGCAGTGAACGGGGGTCTCCCCCCTCACCCCTCCACTTT. Its translation is CASSERGSPPSPLHF. Full variable domain (outside the CDR3, taken from reference TRBV2 and TRBJ1-6): EPEVTQTPSHQVTQMGQEVILRCVPISNHLYFYWYRQILGQKVEFLVSFYNNEISEKSEIFDDQFSVERPDGSNFTLKIRSTKLEDSAMYFCASSERGSPPSPLHFGNGTRLTVT.

This clonotype showed up just a few times. V gene TRBV29-1 combines with J gene TRBJ1-2; D remains unclear. This CDR3 spans 12 amino acids. V lost 6 bases and J lost 4, with 12 bases in between. The germline CDR1 and CDR2 sequences are SQVTM and ANQGSEA. The CDR3 bases are TGCAGCGTCCTCGAGGGTCGCTATGGCTACACCTTC. Translating it yields CSVLEGRYGYTF.

In its sample, this clonotype was seen many times. The chain carries TRBV10-3 and TRBJ1-1, with D perhaps TRBD1 (5 bases). Per germline, CDR1 ENHRY and CDR2 SYGVKD. The ends were cut back, 5 bases at V and 11 bases at J, with 15 bases in the middle. CDR3 size: 12 residues. The chain's CDR3 is CAISRGGFYAFF. Here the CDR3 DNA reads TGTGCCATCAGTCGGGGGGGTTTCTACGCTTTCTTT.

V and J are TRBV5-4 and TRBJ2-1; tentatively, D is TRBD2 (6 bases). V was trimmed by 2 bases and J by 5 bases, leaving 14 bases between them. This CDR3 is 15 amino acids long. Germline assignment: CDR1 SGHNT and CDR2 YYREEE (reference sequence). The CDR3 sequence: CASSFSGRVDNEQFF. Written as DNA, the CDR3 is TGTGCCAGCAGCTTTTCCGGGAGAGTCGACAATGAGCAGTTCTTC.

This clonotype was counted only a few times. The chain links TRBV29-1 to TRBJ2-7; TRBD2 is a possible D gene (5 bases). Trimming stripped 6 bases from V and 2 bases from J, with 17 bases between. CDR3 size: 14 residues. Germline loops: CDR1 SQVTM, CDR2 ANQGSEA. The CDR3 nucleotides are TGCAGCGTGCCCCTAGCCGGTGAGCCCTACGAGCAGTACTTC. Amino acids: CSVPLAGEPYEQYF.

In its sample, this clonotype was seen a few times. V gene TRBV27 combines with J gene TRBJ2-1; 7 bases match TRBD1. The CDR3 loop spans 14 amino acids. The V and J ends lost 6 bases and 4 bases, in that order; junction bases with no gene match: 6. The germline gives CDR1 MNHEY, CDR2 SMNVEV (reference sequence). CDR3 region: CASSFPGGYNEQFF. The CDR3 DNA sequence: TGTGCCAGCAGCTTTCCAGGGGGATACAATGAGCAGTTCTTC.

In its sample, this clonotype was seen many times. This sequence joins TRBV11-2 and TRBJ2-5; D remains unclear. The CDR3 has 17 amino acids. V gave up 2 bases and J gave up 5 bases, with 21 bases separating them. Germline assignment: CDR1 SGHAT and CDR2 FQNNGV. This CDR3 is CASSLRVPLLQPETQYF. DNA of the CDR3: TGTGCCAGCAGCTTACGGGTCCCCCTCCTGCAACCGGAGACCCAGTACTTC.

The chain has TRBV3-1 and TRBJ2-3, with 9 positions matching TRBD2. CDR3 length: 13 residues. V shed 3 bases and J 11 bases; nucleotides not matched to a gene: 6. Germline assignment: CDR1 LGHDT and CDR2 YNNKEL (reference sequence). This CDR3 is CASSQRLAGKQYF. Written as DNA, the CDR3 is TGTGCCAGCAGCCAGCGGCTAGCGGGGAAGCAGTATTTT.

In this sample, this clonotype turned up a few times. V usage is TRBV20-1 and J usage is TRBJ2-5; TRBD2 matches 13 bases. The trim removed 5 bases at V and 5 bases at J, leaving 14 bases unmatched. Germline CDR1 is DFQATT and CDR2 is SNEGSKA (reference sequence). The CDR3 consists of 17 residues. Written as DNA, the CDR3 is TGCAGTGCTCCCCCTCGCCGACTAGCGGGGGGCCGCGAGACCCAGTACTTC. The encoded protein is CSAPPRRLAGGRETQYF.

This clonotype showed up just a few times. The CDR3 loop reads CASSQERGETQYF. CDR3 bases: TGTGCCAGCAGCCAAGAAAGAGGAGAGACCCAGTACTTC. The rearrangement uses TRBV3-1 and TRBJ2-5, with D unresolved. Germline V gene sequence: CDR1 LGHDT, CDR2 YNNKEL (reference sequence). This CDR3 is 13 amino acids long. V was trimmed by 0 bases and J by 4 bases, leaving 6 bases between them.